The TCR beta chain described here comes from a study of shared clonotypes between healthy human individuals (TCRdb year 2020). For the wider study: A couple of women and a few men aged 18 to 49 years were included in the cohort. To estimate repertoire size and how much clonotype sharing occurs between individuals, the study deeply sequenced the blood TCR repertoires of five healthy adults. To increase sequencing depth and limit assay-specific biases, TCR repertoire library preparation and sequencing were carried out by different laboratories using diverse techniques. Each donor's leukapheresis produced roughly between roughly 0.85 and 9.5 billion PBMCs.

The donors were healthy, HIV-negative adults with no recently reported acute infections or vaccinations. Only Caucasian adults living in Nashville, Tennessee, USA were represented among the donors. In the unsorted samples, approximately 85 million PBMCs were counted, and genomic DNA was extracted using the QIAamp DNA Blood Mini kit. After blood collection by leukapheresis, PBMCs were isolated using Ficoll-Histopaque density gradient centrifugation and then cryopreserved in the vapor phase of liquid nitrogen. This clone has only a few counts. Its antigen remains unidentified. Qualities for individual bases were not recorded, and no much larger clone is one base off. Using the deep immunoSEQ assay, multiplex PCR amplified TCR CDR3 regions from genomic DNA. Extracted genomic DNA from each cell subset was distributed evenly across all wells of several immunoSEQ 96-well plates, and each plate was treated as a replicate. For unsorted PBMC, each replicate PCR was loaded with 300 to 350 ng genomic DNA, equivalent to about 33,000 T cell genomes. Unsorted PBMC genomic DNA was sequenced across ten immunoSEQ deep assay plates. The purified libraries were quantified using a Qubit 3.0 fluorometer, sized with a Bioanalyzer 2100, and then quantified again using the KAPA Library Quantification kit. Every immunoSEQ 96-well plate was sequenced on a separate single-read 150-cycle Illumina NextSeq 550 flow cell. Per the original workflow: The immunoSEQ output contained only junctional sequences without quality scores, so filtering could not match that applied to full-length reads. Sequences were annotated with PyIR, a Python wrapper for IgBLAST v1.9, and V/J genes and CDR3 were assigned using IMGT germline references. Reads were filtered out if the reads had weak V/J assignments (E-value above 1e-6), no CDR3, stop codons, out-of-frame junctions, or ambiguous translated residues. V3J clonotypes were defined as sequences sharing the same inferred V gene, J gene, and CDR3 amino acid sequence. Percentage overlap between repertoires was calculated by dividing the number of shared unique clonotypes by the size of the smaller repertoire. Repertoire richness was assessed with RTK rarefaction, the Chao1 estimator, and Recon v2.1 estimates of unobserved clonotypes. In TCRdb, the immuneACCESS table is reduced to in-frame sequences with V and J assigned. These tables do not hold every clone; where another copy was compared, an unresolved V gene accounts for under half, and the others remain unexplained. That table gives V, J and clone size, and the DNA gave D and trimming. The table for this sample lists fewer than 650,000 clones; 70% to 80% of them were counted only once. The top ten hold approximately 12% of the sample.

What the study reported, not specific to this receptor: The small number of donors limited the genetic and exposure-history diversity represented. Pairwise subsampling led to the expectation that sequencing depth would affect the degree of clonotype sharing among donors. Sampling was restricted to blood, and TCR repertoires in tissues likely differ from the TCR repertoires found in blood.

In the germline V gene, CDR1 corresponds to SGHNT and CDR2 to YENEEA. V is reduced by 5 bases and J by 1 base, leaving a spacing of 9 bases between them. The CDR3 holds 14 amino acids from the cysteine to the phenylalanine. Only CDR3 DNA is held: 42 bases, read in frame from base 1. The chain is made from TRBV11-3 and TRBJ1-3, and the D gene may be TRBD1, 6 bases matching. Sequenced: PBMCs. This receptor was taken from a woman aged 40 to 55 in good health. Some clones in this sample may be carry-over from other donors' samples. The sequenced DNA: TGTGCCAGCAGCAGAGGGGGTTCTGGAAACACCATATATTTT. Its protein product is CASSRGGSGNTIYF. The variable domain in full, with residues beyond the CDR3 obtained from the reference TRBV11-3 and TRBJ1-3 genes, is EAGVVQSPRYKIIEKKQPVAFWCNPISGHNTLYWYLQNLGQGPELLIRYENEEAVDDSQLPKDRFSAERLKGVDSTLKIQPAELGDSAVYLCASSRGGSGNTIYFGEGSWLTVV.